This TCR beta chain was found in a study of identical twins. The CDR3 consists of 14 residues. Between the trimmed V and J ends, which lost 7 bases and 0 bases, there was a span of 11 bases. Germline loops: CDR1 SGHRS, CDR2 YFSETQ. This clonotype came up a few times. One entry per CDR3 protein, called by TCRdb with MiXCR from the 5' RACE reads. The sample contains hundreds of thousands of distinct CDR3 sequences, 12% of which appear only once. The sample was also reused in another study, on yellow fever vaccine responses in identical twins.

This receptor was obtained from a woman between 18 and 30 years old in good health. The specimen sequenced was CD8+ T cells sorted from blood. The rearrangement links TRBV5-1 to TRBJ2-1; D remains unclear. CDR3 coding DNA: TGCGCCAGCGGCTACTCTTCCTCCTACAATGAGCAGTTCTTC. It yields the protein CASGYSSSYNEQFF.